This TCR beta chain was sequenced for a study of T cell responses to AZD1222 COVID-19 vaccine. Study background: The analysis combined second doses at about 4 or about 12 weeks. Broader study findings: Nearly half of spike-specific TCRs reportedly go after variant regions that carry no mutations.

In regard to this clone: Antigen: not known.

Only in-frame clones appear in the TCRdb table, and some are missing; sequencing was by immunoSEQ multiplex PCR. The sample has approximately 130,000 clones; more than 85% are singletons. The TCR was taken from an adult in good health. Here the sequenced sample was peripheral blood, taken on day 0 of AZD1222 vaccination.

CDR3 sequence reads: CASSVEAGRGEKLFF. The CDR3 nucleotides are TGTGCCAGCAGCGTAGAGGCCGGGCGAGGGGAAAAACTGTTTTTT. This chain connects TRBV9 to TRBJ1-4, with D hard to call. V lost 0 bases and J lost 8, with 14 bases in between. The CDR3 covers 15 residues. The germline V gene encodes CDR1 SGDLS and CDR2 YYNGEE.